This entry concerns a single T cell receptor beta chain. V was shortened by 5 bases and J by 3 bases, with 16 bases between the two germline ends. The CDR3 has 14 residues. The germline V gene encodes CDR1 DFQATT and CDR2 SNEGSKA (reference sequence). This sample is part of a study of T cell repertoires in cytomegalovirus infection. TCRdb redid the calling of the reads with MiXCR, one entry per CDR3 protein. This sample has about 180,000 distinct CDR3 sequences, with 13% to 15% found just once. The sequencing input was PBMCs. The V gene is TRBV20-1, the J gene TRBJ1-1; the D gene is possibly TRBD1 (5 bases). The TCR comes from a human donor in good health (CMV status not recorded). Some clones in this sample may be carry-over from other donors' samples. CDR3 nucleotides: TGCAGTGCTGACCCCGGGACGGGACACACTGAAGCTTTCTTT. Encoded protein: CSADPGTGHTEAFF.